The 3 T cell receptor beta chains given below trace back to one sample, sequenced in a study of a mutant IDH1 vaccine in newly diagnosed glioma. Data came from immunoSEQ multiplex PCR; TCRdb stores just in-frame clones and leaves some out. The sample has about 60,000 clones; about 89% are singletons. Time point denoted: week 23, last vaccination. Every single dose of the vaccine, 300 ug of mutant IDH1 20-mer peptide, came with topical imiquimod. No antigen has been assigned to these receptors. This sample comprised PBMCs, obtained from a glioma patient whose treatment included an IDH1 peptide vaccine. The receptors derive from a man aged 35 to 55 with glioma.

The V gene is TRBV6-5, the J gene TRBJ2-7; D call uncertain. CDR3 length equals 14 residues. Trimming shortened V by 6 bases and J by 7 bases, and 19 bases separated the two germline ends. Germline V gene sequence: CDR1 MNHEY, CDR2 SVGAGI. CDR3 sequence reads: CASRLLRERKEQYF. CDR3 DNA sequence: TGTGCCAGCAGGTTGTTAAGAGAACGGAAAGAGCAGTACTTC.

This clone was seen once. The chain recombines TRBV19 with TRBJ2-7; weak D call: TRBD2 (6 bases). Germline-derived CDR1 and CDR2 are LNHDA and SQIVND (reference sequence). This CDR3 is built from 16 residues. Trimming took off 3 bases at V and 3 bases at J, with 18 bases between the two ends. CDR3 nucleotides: TGTGCCAGTAGTATTTTTTCTCGGCAGGGAGGCTACGAGCAGTACTTC. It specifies CASSIFSRQGGYEQYF.

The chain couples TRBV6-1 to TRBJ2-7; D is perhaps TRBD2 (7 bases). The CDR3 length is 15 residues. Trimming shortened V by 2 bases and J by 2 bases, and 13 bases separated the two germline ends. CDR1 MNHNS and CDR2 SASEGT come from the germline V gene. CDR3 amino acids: CASSELGGPAYEQYF. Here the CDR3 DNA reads TGTGCCAGCAGTGAATTGGGGGGGCCGGCCTACGAGCAGTACTTC.